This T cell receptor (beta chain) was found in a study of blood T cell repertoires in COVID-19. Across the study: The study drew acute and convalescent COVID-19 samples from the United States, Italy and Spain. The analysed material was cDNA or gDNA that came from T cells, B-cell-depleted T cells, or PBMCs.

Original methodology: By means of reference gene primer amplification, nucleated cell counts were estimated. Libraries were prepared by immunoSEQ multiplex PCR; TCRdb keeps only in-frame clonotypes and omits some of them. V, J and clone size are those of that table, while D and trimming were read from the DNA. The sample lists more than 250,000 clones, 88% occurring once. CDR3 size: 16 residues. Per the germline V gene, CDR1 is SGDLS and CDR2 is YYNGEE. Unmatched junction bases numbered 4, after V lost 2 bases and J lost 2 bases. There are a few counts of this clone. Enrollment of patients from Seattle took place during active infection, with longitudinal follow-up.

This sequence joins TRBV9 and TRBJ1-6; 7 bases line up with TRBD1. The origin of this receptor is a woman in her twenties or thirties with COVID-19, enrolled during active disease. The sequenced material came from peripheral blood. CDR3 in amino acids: CASSVTGDTYNSPLHF. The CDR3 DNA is TGTGCCAGCAGCGTCACAGGGGACACCTATAATTCACCCCTCCACTTT.